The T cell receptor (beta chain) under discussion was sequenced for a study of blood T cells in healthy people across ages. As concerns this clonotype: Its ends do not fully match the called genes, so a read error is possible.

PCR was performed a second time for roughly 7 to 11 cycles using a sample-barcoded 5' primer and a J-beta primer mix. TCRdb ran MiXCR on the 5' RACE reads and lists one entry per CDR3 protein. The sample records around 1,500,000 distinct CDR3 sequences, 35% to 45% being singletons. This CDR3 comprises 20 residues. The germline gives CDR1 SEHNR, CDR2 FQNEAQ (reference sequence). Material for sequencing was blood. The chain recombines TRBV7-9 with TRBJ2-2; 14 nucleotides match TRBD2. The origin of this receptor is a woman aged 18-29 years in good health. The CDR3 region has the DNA TGTGCCAGCAGCCCCCAAGCCCCGGGACTAGCGGGAGCAAACACCGGGAAGCTGTTTTTT. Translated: CASSPQAPGLAGANTGKLFF.